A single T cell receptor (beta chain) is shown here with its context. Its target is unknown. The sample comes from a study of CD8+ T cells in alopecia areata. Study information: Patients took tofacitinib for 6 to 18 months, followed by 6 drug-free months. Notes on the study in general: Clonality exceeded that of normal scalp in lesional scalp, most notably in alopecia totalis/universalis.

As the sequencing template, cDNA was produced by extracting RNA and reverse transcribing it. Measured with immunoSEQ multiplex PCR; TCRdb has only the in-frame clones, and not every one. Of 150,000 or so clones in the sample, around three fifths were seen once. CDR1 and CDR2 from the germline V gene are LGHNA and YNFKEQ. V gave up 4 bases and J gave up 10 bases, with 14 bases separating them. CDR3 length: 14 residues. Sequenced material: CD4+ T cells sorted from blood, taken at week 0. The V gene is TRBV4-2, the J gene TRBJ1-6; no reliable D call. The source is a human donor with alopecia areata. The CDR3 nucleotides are TGTGCCAGCAGCCCTGGACCGGGCTCCTCACCCCTCCACTTT. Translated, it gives CASSPGPGSSPLHF.